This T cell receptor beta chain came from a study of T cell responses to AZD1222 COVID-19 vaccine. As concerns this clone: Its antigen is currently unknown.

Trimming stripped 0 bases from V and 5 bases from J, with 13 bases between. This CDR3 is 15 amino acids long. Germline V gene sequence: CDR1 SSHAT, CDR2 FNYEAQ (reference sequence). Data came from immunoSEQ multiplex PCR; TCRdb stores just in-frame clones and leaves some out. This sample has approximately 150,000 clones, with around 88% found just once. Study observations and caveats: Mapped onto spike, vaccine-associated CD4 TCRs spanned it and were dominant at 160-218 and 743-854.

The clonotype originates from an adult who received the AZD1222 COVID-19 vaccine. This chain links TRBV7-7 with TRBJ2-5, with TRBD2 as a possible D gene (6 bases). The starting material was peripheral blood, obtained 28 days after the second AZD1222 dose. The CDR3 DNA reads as TGTGCCAGCAGCTTAGCGCGGGATAGCTTCGAGACCCAGTACTTC. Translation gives CASSLARDSFETQYF.